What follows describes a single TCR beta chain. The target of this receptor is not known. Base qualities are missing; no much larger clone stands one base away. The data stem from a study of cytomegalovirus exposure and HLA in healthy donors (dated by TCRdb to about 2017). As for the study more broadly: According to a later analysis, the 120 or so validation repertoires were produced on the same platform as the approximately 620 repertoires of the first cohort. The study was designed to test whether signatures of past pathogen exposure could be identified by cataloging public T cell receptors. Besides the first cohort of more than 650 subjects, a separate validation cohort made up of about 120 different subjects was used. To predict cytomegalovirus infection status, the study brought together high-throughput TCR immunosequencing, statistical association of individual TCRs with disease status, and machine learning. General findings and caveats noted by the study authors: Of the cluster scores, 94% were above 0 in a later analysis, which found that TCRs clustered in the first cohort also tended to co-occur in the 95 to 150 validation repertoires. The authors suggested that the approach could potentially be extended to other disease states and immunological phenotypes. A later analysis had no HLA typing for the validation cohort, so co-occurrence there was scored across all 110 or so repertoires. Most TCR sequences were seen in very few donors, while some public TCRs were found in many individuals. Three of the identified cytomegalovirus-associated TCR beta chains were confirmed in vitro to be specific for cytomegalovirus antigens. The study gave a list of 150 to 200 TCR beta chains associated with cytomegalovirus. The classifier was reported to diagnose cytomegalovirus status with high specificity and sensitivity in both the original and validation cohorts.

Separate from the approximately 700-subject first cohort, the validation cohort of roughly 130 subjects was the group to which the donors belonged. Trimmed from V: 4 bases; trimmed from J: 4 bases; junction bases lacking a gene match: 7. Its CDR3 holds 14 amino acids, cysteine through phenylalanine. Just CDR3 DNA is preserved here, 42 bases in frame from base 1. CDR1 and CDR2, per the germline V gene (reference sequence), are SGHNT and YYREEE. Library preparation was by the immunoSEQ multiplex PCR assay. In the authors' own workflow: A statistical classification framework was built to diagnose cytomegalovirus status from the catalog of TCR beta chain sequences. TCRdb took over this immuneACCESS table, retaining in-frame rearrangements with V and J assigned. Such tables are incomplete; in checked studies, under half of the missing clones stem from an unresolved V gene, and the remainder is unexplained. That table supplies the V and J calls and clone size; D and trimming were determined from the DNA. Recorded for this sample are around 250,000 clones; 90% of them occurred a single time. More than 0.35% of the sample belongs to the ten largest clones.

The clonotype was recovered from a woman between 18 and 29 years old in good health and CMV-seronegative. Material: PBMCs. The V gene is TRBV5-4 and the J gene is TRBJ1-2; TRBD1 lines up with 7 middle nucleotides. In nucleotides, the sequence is TGTGCCAGCAGCCCCCAGGGGGTGGGCTATGGCTACACCTTC. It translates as CASSPQGVGYGYTF.